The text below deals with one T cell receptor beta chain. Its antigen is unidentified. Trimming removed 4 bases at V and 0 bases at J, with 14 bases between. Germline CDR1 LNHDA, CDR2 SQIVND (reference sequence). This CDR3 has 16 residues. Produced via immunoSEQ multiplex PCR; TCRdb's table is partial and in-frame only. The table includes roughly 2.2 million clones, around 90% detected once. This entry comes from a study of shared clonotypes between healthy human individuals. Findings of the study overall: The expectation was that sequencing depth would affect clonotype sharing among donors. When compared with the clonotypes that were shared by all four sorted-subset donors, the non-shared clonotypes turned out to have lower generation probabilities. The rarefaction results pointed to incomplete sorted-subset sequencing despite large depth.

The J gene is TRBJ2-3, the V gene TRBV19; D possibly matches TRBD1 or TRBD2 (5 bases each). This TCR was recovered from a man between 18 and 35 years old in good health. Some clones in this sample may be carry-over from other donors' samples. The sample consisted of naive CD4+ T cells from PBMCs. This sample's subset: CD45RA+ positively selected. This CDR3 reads CASSRSGAGSTDTQYF. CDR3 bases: TGTGCCAGTAGTAGATCCGGGGCTGGGAGCACAGATACGCAGTATTTT.